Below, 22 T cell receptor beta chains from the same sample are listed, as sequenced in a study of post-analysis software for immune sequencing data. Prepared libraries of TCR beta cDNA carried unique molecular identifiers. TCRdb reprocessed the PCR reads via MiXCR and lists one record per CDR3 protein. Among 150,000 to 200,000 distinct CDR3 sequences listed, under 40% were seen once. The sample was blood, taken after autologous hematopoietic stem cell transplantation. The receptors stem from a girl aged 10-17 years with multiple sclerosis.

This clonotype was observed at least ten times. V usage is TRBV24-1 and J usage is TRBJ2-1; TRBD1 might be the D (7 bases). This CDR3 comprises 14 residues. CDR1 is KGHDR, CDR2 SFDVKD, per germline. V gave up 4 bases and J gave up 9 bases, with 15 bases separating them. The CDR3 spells CATSDSQGRREQFF. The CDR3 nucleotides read TGTGCCACCAGTGACTCACAGGGGAGGCGTGAGCAGTTCTTC.

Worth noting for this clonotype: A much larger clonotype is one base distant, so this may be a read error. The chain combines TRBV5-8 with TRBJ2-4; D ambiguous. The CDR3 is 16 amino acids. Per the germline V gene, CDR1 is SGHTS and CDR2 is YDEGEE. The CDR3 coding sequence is TGTGCCAGCAGCAGACCGGACGCACGGGCCAAAAACATGCAGTACTTC. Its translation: CASSRPDARAKNMQYF.

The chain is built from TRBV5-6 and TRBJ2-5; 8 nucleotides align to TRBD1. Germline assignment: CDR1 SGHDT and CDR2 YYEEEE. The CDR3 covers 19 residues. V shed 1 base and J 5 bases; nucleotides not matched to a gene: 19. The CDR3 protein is CASSLQPWTGQDLLETQYF. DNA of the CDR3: TGTGCCAGCAGCTTGCAACCATGGACGGGACAGGACCTCCTGGAGACCCAGTACTTC.

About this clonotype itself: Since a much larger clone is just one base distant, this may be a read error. The CDR3 reads CTSSSGYGYTF. CDR3 nucleotides: TGTACCAGCAGTTCGGGCTATGGCTACACCTTC. This chain connects TRBV27 to TRBJ1-2; D unresolved. The CDR3 sequence is 11 residues long. Germline CDR1 and CDR2: MNHEY and SMNVEV (reference sequence).

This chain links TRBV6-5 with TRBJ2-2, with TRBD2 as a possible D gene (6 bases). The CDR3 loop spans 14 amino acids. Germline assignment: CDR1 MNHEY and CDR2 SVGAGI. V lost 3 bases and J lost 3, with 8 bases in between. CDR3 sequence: CASSYGDYTGELFF. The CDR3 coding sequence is TGTGCCAGCAGTTATGGGGACTACACCGGGGAGCTGTTTTTT.

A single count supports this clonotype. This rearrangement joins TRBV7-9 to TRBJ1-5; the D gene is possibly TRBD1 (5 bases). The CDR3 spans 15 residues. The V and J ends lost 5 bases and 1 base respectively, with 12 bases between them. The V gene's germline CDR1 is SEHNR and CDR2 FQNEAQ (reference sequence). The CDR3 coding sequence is TGTGCCAGCAGCCCGGGACCCCCGAGCAATCAGCCCCAGCATTTT. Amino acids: CASSPGPPSNQPQHF.

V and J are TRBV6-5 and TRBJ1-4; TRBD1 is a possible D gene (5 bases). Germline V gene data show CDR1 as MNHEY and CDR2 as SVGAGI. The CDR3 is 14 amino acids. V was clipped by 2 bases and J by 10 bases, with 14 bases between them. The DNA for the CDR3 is TGTGCCAGCAGTTACGAGGGCTACGGGGGAAAACTGTTTTTT. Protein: CASSYEGYGGKLFF.

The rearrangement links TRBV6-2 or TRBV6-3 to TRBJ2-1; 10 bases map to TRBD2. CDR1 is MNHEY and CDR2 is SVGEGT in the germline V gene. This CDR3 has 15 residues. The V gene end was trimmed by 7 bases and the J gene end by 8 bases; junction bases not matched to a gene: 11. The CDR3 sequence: CASTPRWTSGDEQFF. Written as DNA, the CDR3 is TGTGCCAGCACCCCTCGTTGGACTAGCGGCGATGAGCAGTTCTTC.

The CDR3 here is CASRDRVSNQPQHF. Written as DNA, the CDR3 is TGTGCCAGTCGGGACAGGGTTAGCAATCAGCCCCAGCATTTT. The chain recombines TRBV2 with TRBJ1-5; 9 nucleotides line up with TRBD1. J was trimmed by 0 bases and V by 9 bases; bases with no gene match: 3. This CDR3 is 14 amino acids long. Germline CDR1 is SNHLY and CDR2 is FYNNEI.

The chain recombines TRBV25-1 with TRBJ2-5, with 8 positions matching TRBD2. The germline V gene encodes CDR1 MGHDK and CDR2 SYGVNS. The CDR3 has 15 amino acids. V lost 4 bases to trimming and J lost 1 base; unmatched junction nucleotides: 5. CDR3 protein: CASSGAGGPQETQYF. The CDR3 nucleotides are TGTGCCAGCAGTGGGGCGGGGGGCCCCCAAGAGACCCAGTACTTC.

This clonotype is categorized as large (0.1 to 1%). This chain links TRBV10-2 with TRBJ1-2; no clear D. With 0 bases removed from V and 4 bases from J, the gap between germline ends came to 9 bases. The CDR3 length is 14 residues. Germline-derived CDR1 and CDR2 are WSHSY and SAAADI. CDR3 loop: CASSESSDVYGYTF. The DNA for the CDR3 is TGCGCCAGCAGTGAGTCAAGTGACGTCTATGGCTACACCTTC.

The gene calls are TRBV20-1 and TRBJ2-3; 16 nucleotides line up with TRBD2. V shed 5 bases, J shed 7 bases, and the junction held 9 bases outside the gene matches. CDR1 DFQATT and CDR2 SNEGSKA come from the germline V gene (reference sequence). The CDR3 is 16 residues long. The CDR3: CSALRGLAGGPHTQYF. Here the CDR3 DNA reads TGCAGTGCTCTCCGGGGACTAGCGGGAGGGCCCCATACGCAGTATTTT.

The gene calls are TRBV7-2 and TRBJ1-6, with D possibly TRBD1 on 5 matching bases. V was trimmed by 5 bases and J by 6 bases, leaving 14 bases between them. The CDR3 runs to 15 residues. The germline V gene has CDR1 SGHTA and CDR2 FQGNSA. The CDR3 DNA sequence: TGTGCCAGCAGCCCACTAAGGGACTTTAATTCACCCCTCCACTTT. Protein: CASSPLRDFNSPLHF.

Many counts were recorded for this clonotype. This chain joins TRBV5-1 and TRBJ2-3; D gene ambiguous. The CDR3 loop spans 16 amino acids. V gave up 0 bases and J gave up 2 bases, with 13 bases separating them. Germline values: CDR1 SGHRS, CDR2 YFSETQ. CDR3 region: CASSLEGRPFTDTQYF. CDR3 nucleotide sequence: TGCGCCAGCAGCTTGGAGGGTCGCCCCTTCACAGATACGCAGTATTTT.

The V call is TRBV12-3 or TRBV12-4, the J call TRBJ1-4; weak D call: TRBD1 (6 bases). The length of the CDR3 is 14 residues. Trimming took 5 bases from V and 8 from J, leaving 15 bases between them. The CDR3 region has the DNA TGTGCCAGCAGTGAGGGGGTGATATTGGAAAAACTGTTTTTT. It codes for CASSEGVILEKLFF.

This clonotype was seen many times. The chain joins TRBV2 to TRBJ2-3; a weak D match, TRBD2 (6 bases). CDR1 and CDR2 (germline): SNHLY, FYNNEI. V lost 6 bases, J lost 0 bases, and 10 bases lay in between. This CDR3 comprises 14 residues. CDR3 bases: TGTGCCAGCAGGGCGCGGGGTAGCACAGATACGCAGTATTTT. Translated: CASRARGSTDTQYF. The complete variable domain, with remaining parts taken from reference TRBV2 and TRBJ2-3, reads EPEVTQTPSHQVTQMGQEVILRCVPISNHLYFYWYRQILGQKVEFLVSFYNNEISEKSEIFDDQFSVERPDGSNFTLKIRSTKLEDSAMYFCASRARGSTDTQYFGPGTRLTVL.

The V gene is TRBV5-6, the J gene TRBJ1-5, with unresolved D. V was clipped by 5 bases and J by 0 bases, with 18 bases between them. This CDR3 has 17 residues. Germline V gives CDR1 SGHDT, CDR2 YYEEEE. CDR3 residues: CASSLMGGHYSNQPQHF. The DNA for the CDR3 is TGTGCCAGCAGTTTAATGGGTGGGCATTATAGCAATCAGCCCCAGCATTTT. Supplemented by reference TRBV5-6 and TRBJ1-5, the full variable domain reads DAGVTQSPTHLIKTRGQQVTLRCSPKSGHDTVSWYQQALGQGPQFIFQYYEEEERQRGNFPDRFSGHQFPNYSSELNVNALLLGDSALYLCASSLMGGHYSNQPQHFGDGTRLSIL.

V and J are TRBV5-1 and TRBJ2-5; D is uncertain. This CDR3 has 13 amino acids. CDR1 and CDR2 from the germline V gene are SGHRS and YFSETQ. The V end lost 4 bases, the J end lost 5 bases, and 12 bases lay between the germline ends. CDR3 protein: CASSLETYETQYF. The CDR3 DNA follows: TGCGCCAGCAGCCTGGAAACCTACGAGACCCAGTACTTC.

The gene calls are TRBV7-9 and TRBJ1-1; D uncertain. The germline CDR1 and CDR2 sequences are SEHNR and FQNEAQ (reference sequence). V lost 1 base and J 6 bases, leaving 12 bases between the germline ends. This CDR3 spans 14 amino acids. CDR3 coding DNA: TGTGCCAGCAGCTTAGTCCCCTCCTTGGCTGAAGCTTTCTTT. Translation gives CASSLVPSLAEAFF. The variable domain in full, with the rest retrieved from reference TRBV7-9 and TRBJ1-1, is DTGVSQNPRHKITKRGQNVTFRCDPISEHNRLYWYRQTLGQGPEFLTYFQNEAQLEKSRLLSDRFSAERPKGSFSTLEIQRTEQGDSAMYLCASSLVPSLAEAFFGQGTRLTVV.

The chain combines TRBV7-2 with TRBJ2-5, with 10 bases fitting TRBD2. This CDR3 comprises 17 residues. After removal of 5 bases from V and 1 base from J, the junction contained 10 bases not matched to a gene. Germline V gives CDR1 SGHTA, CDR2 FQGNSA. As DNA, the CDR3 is TGTGCCAGCAGCCAAAACCCCGGACTAGCGGCCCAAGAGACCCAGTACTTC. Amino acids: CASSQNPGLAAQETQYF.

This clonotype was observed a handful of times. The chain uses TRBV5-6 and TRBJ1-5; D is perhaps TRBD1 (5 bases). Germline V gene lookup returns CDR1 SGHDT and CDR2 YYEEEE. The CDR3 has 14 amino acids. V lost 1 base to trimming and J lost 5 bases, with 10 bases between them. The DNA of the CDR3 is TGTGCCAGCAGCTTGAGGGGCCCCTATCAGCCCCAGCATTTT. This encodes CASSLRGPYQPQHF.

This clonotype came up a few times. The CDR3: CASSPEGADTQYF. The CDR3 coding sequence is TGTGCCAGCTCACCAGAGGGGGCGGATACGCAGTATTTT. The chain is built from TRBV18 and TRBJ2-3, with 7 bases lining up with TRBD1. The CDR3 has 13 residues. The V gene's germline CDR1 is KGHSH and CDR2 LQKENI. The V gene end was trimmed by 2 bases and the J gene end by 6 bases; junction bases not matched to a gene: 2.